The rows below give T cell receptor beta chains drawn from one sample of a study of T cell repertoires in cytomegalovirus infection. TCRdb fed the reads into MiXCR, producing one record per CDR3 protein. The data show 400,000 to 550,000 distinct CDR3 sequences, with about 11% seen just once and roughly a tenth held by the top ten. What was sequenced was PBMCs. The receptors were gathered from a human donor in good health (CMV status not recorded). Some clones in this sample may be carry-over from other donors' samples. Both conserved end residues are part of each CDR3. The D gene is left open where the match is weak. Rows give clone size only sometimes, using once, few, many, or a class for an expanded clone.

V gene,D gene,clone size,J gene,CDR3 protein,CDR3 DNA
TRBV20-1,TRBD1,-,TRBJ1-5,CSARVHQGAKPQHF,TGCAGTGCTAGAGTTCATCAGGGGGCTAAGCCCCAGCATTTT
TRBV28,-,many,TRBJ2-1,CASRPQGGNEQFF,TGTGCCAGCAGACCACAGGGAGGCAATGAGCAGTTCTTC
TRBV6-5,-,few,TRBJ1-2,CASSYDQGDYGYTF,TGTGCCAGCAGTTACGACCAGGGAGACTATGGCTACACCTTC
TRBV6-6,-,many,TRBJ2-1,CASSYGRRGDEQFF,TGTGCCAGCAGTTACGGGCGGAGAGGGGATGAGCAGTTCTTC
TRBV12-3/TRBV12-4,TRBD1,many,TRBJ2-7,CARGPTGGASHEQYF,TGTGCCAGGGGTCCGACAGGGGGCGCTTCCCACGAGCAGTACTTC
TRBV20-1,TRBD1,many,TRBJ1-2,CSARGQRQDGYTF,TGCAGTGCTAGGGGACAGCGCCAGGATGGCTACACCTTC
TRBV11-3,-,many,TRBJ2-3,CASSSGGAAGHTQYF,TGTGCCAGCAGCTCCGGTGGCGCGGCGGGTCATACGCAGTATTTT
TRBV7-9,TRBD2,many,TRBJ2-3,CASSWTSGRTYTQYF,TGTGCCAGCAGTTGGACTAGCGGGAGGACCTATACGCAGTATTTT
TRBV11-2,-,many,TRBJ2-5,CASSLDAGPQETQYF,TGTGCCAGCAGCTTAGATGCAGGGCCCCAAGAGACCCAGTACTTC
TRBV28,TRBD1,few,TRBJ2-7,CASSSVWVGQGNYEQYF,TGTGCCAGCAGTTCCGTTTGGGTGGGACAGGGAAATTACGAGCAGTACTTC
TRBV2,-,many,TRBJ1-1,CASTLNGRNTEAFF,TGTGCCAGCACCCTCAATGGGCGGAACACTGAAGCTTTCTTT
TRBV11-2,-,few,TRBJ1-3,CASSLERLPSGNTIYF,TGTGCCAGCAGCTTAGAACGCCTGCCCTCCGGAAACACCATATATTTT
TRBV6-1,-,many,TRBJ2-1,CASRDDEGARAPNEQFF,TGTGCCAGCAGGGACGACGAAGGGGCAAGGGCTCCAAATGAGCAGTTCTTC
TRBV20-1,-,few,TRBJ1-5,CSDLGSQPQHF,TGCAGTGACCTCGGAAGTCAGCCCCAGCATTTT
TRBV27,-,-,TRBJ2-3,CASSPYIVTDTQYF,TGTGCCAGCTCTCCTTATATCGTCACAGATACGCAGTATTTT